This T cell receptor beta chain appears in the sequencing data of a study of Ad26.COV2.S vaccination and SARS-CoV-2 variants. Study information: Ad26.COV2.S shots went into the muscle once or twice, 56 days apart. Study-wide points: It was found that vaccine and placebo recipients had similar non-spike TCR breadth.

Treatment noted: over 15 received Ad26.COV2.S at low or high dose, single or two shots; 5 received placebo; per-sample allocation not given. Specimen acquisition occurred on day 63 following the initial vaccine or placebo injection. As its vector, the vaccine had Ad26, which expressed Wuhan-strain SARS-CoV-2 spike. As regards this clone: The antigen is unknown.

The V end was cut by 2 bases, the J end by 5 bases, with 6 bases between. The CDR3 covers 12 residues. Germline CDR1 is SEHNR and CDR2 is FQNEAQ (reference sequence). Clones were sequenced by immunoSEQ multiplex PCR, and TCRdb holds only the in-frame ones, with some missing. Of roughly 700,000 clones in the sample, about 90% were seen once. The gene calls are TRBV7-9 and TRBJ2-5; D call uncertain. The TCR originated in a person aged 18-60 years who received the Ad26.COV2.S COVID-19 vaccine or a placebo. The material sequenced was peripheral blood, taken in a trial of Ad26.COV2.S vaccine versus placebo. CDR3 loop: CASSLYSETQYF. The CDR3, as DNA: TGTGCCAGCAGCTTATACTCTGAGACCCAGTACTTC.